The 8 T cell receptor beta chains below were found in one sample sequenced in a study of beta chain features in type 1 diabetes. Expressed TCRB transcripts were sequenced, since all the RNA that had been isolated was reverse transcribed. Clones were read by immunoSEQ multiplex PCR, and TCRdb kept only the in-frame ones, dropping some. The sample has hundreds of thousands of clones; roughly a sixth are singletons. Sequenced sample: naive CD4+ T cells from blood. These receptors came from a man between 18 and 35 years old in good health.

This clone occurred a few times. The chain has TRBV19 and TRBJ1-5; no clear D. Germline CDR1 and CDR2: LNHDA and SQIVND (reference sequence). The CDR3 sequence is 14 residues long. Trimming cost V 3 bases and J 7 bases, with 13 bases left between them. This CDR3 is CASSIFAAGQPQHF. The CDR3 bases are TGTGCCAGTAGTATTTTCGCCGCGGGGCAGCCCCAGCATTTT.

V and J are TRBV6-6 and TRBJ1-5; D gene unclear. Trimming took 2 bases from V and 2 from J, leaving 4 bases between them. In germline, CDR1 is MNHNY, CDR2 SVGAGI (reference sequence). This CDR3 is 13 amino acids long. The CDR3 nucleotides are TGTGCCAGCAGTTACATAGGCAATCAGCCCCAGCATTTT. Translation gives CASSYIGNQPQHF.

This chain uses TRBV7-8 with TRBJ1-1; no clear D gene. There are 15 residues in the CDR3. The germline V and J ends were trimmed by 5 bases and 5 bases, with 18 bases remaining between them. Germline assignment: CDR1 SGHVS and CDR2 FQNEAQ. CDR3 DNA: TGTGCCAGCAGCCTCCAGTTCGTGGAAAGAACTGAAGCTTTCTTT. Translation: CASSLQFVERTEAFF.

This clone was seen a handful of times. This rearrangement joins TRBV6-1 to TRBJ2-7, with D hard to call. This CDR3 has 13 residues. V was clipped by 8 bases and J by 0 bases, with 11 bases between them. In germline, CDR1 is MNHNS, CDR2 SASEGT. The chain's CDR3 is CASWKSSSYEQYF. The DNA of the CDR3 is TGTGCCAGCTGGAAGAGTAGCTCCTACGAGCAGTACTTC.

This chain links TRBV4-1 with TRBJ1-3; D not certain. The germline CDR1 and CDR2 sequences are MGHRA and YSYEKL. The CDR3 length is 15 residues. The V and J ends lost 5 bases and 6 bases respectively, with 17 bases between them. Here the CDR3 reads CASSNPLRKVNTIYF. In DNA form, the CDR3 reads TGCGCCAGCAGCAACCCCCTCAGGAAAGTAAACACCATATATTTT.

The chain carries TRBV6-6 and TRBJ2-5, with D tentatively TRBD2 (6 bases). The CDR3 spans 14 residues. Germline CDR1 MNHNY, CDR2 SVGAGI (reference sequence). Trimming took off 5 bases at V and 5 bases at J, with 15 bases between the two ends. Written as DNA, the CDR3 is TGTGCCAGCAGTCTGACTAGTTCAAAGGAGACCCAGTACTTC. As protein: CASSLTSSKETQYF.

This clone was found a few times. The chain joins TRBV4-3 to TRBJ2-7; D not resolved. The V gene lost 1 base and the J gene lost 0 bases, with 13 bases spanning the gap. There are 16 residues in the CDR3. CDR1 and CDR2 from the germline V gene are LGHNA and YSLEER. DNA of the CDR3: TGCGCCAGCAGCCAAGTGGCCAGCGAAAGCTCCTACGAGCAGTACTTC. Translated, it gives CASSQVASESSYEQYF.

The V and J genes are TRBV19 and TRBJ1-2; 10 nucleotides agree with TRBD1. The V segment lost 10 bases and the J segment 9 bases; nucleotides outside the gene matches: 8. CDR3 size: 12 residues. Germline assignment: CDR1 LNHDA and CDR2 SQIVND (reference sequence). This chain's CDR3 is CATGTGALSYTF. The DNA for the CDR3 is TGTGCCACCGGGACAGGGGCCTTGAGCTACACCTTC.